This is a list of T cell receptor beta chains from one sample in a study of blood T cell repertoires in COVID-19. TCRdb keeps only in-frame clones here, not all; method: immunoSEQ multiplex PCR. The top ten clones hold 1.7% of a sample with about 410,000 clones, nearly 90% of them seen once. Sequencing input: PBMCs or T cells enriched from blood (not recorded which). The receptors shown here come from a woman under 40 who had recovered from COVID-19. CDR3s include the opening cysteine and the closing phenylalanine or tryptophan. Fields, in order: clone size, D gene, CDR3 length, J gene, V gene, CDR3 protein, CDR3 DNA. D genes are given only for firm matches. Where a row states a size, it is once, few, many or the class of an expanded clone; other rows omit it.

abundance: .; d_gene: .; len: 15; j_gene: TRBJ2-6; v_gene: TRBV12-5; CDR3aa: CASGPWAGGANVLTF; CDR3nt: TGTGCTAGTGGACCCTGGGCCGGCGGGGCCAACGTCCTGACTTTC
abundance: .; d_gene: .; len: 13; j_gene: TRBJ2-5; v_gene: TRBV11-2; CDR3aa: CASLPGAGETQYF; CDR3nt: TGTGCCAGCCTACCAGGGGCGGGAGAGACCCAGTACTTC
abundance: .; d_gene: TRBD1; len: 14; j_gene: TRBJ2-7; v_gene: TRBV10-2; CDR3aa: CASKGQVQSREQYF; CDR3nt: TGCGCCAGCAAAGGACAGGTCCAGTCTAGGGAGCAGTACTTC
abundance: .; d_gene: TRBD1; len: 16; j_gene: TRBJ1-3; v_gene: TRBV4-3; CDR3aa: CASSQDRGITGNTIYF; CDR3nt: TGCGCCAGCAGCCAAGACAGGGGGATCACTGGAAACACCATATATTTT
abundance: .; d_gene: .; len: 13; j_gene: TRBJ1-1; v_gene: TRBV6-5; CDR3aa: CASSRGRDTEAFF; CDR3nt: TGTGCCAGCAGTCGGGGGAGGGACACTGAAGCTTTCTTT
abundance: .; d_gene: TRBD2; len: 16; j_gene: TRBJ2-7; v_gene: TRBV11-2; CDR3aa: CASSPITSGGAYEQYF; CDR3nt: TGTGCCAGCAGCCCTATAACTAGCGGGGGGGCCTACGAGCAGTACTTC
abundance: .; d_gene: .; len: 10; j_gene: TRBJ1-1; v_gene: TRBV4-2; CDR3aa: CASSQGAAFF; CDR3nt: TGTGCCAGCAGCCAAGGAGCAGCTTTCTTT
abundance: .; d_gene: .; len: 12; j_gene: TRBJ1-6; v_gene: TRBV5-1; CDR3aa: CASMTDNSPLHF; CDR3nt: TGCGCCAGCATGACAGATAATTCACCCCTCCACTTT
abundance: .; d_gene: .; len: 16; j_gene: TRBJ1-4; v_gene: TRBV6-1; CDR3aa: CASSERNSVMVEKLFF; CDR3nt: TGTGCCAGCAGTGAACGCAACAGTGTGATGGTTGAAAAACTGTTTTTT
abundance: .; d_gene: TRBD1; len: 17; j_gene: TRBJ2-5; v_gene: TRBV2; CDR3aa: CASSRSQGALAQETQYF; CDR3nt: TGTGCCAGCAGCCGCTCACAGGGGGCGCTTGCTCAAGAGACCCAGTACTTC
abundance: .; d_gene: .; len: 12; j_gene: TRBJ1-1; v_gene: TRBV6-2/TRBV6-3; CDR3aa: CASSLANTEAFF; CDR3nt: TGTGCCAGCAGTTTAGCGAACACTGAAGCTTTCTTT
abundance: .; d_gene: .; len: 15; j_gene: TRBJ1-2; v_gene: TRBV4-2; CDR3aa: CASSHRPEGAYGYTF; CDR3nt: TGTGCCAGCAGCCATCGCCCGGAAGGAGCCTATGGCTACACCTTC
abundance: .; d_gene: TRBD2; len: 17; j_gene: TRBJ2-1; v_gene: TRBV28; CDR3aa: CASSSLFLERERGEQFF; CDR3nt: TGTGCCAGCAGTTCCCTATTCCTTGAGCGGGAGCGCGGTGAGCAGTTCTTC
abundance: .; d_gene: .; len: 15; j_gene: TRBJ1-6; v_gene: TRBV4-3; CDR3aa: CASSQDGGGISPLHF; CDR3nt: TGCGCCAGCAGCCAAGATGGCGGGGGAATTTCACCCCTCCACTTT
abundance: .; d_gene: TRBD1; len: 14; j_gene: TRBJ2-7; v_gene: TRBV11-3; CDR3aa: CASSLGQGPHEQYF; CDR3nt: TGTGCCAGCAGCTTGGGACAGGGGCCCCACGAGCAGTACTTC
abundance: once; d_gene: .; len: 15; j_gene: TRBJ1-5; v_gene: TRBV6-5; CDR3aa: CASSQLGGVGQPQHF; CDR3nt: TGTGCCAGCAGTCAGTTAGGGGGGGTAGGCCAGCCCCAGCATTTT
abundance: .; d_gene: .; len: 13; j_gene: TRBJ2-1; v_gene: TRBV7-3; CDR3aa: CASSSSRGNEQFF; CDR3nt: TGTGCCAGCAGCTCCTCGAGGGGGAATGAGCAGTTCTTC
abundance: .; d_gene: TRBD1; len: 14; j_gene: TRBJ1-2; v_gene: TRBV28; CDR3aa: CASSPTGGDYGYTF; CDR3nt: TGTGCCAGCAGTCCCACAGGGGGGGACTATGGCTACACCTTC
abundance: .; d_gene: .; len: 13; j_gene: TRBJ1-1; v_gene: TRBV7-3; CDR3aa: CASSTQQGFKAFF; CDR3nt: TGTGCCAGCAGCACACAACAGGGTTTTAAAGCTTTCTTT
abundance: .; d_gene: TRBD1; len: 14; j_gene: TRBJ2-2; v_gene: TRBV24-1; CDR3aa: CATRGQGPTGELFF; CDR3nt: TGTGCCACCAGGGGACAGGGCCCCACCGGGGAGCTGTTTTTT
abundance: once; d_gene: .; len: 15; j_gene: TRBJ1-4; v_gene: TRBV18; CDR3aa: CASSPAAATNEKLFF; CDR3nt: TGTGCCAGCTCACCAGCAGCGGCAACTAATGAAAAACTGTTTTTT
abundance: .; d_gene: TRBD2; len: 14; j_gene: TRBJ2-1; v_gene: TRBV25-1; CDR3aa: CASSVAGANDEQFF; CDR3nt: TGTGCCAGCAGTGTAGCGGGAGCTAATGATGAGCAGTTCTTC
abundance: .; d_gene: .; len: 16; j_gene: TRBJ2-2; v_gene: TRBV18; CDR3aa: CASSPPPRGFTGELFF; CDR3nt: TGTGCCAGCTCACCACCGCCCAGGGGATTCACCGGGGAGCTGTTTTTT
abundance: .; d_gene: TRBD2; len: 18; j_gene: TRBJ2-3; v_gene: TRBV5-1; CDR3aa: CASSSRQTGTIPADTQYF; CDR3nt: TGCGCCAGCAGCTCCCGCCAAACCGGGACTATTCCCGCCGATACGCAGTATTTT
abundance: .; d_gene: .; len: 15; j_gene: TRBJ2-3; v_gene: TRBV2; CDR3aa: CASNPGQASTDTQYF; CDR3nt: TGTGCCAGCAATCCGGGACAAGCTAGCACAGATACGCAGTATTTT
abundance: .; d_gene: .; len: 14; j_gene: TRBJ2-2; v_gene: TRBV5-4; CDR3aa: CASSLWGGTGELFF; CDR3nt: TGTGCCAGCAGCTTATGGGGCGGCACCGGGGAGCTGTTTTTT
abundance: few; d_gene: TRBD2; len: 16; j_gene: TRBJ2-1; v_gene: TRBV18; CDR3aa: CASSLQRGRTYNEQFF; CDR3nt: TGTGCCAGCTCGCTGCAGCGGGGGCGAACCTACAATGAGCAGTTCTTC
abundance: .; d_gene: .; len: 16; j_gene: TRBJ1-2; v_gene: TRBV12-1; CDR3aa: CASSHEPTDINYGYTF; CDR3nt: TGTGCCAGCAGCCACGAACCGACAGATATAAACTATGGCTACACCTTC